The 6 T cell receptor beta chains listed next were all sequenced from one sample in a study of post-analysis software for immune sequencing data. Findings of the study overall: There were roughly five TRBV segments more frequent in patients than controls, and TRBV5-6, TRBV5-1 and TRBV20-1 were among them.

Their antigens remain unidentified. TCR beta libraries were prepared from cDNA with unique molecular identifiers. From the PCR reads, TCRdb called clonotypes with MiXCR, one entry per CDR3 protein. The sample consists of approximately 360,000 distinct CDR3 sequences, about a third of them appearing once. Sequenced: blood. The source of these receptors is a girl aged 5-17 years with multiple sclerosis.

This rearrangement joins TRBV24-1 to TRBJ1-2, with TRBD1 as a possible D gene (5 bases). Trimming pared 4 bases from V and 8 bases from J, leaving 10 bases between. CDR3 length equals 12 residues. Germline-derived CDR1 and CDR2 are KGHDR and SFDVKD. CDR3 DNA sequence: TGTGCCACCAGTGACCCCCGGGACGGCTACACCTTC. Translating gives CATSDPRDGYTF.

This clonotype is a singleton in its sample. V usage is TRBV20-1 and J usage is TRBJ1-3; D perhaps matches TRBD1 (6 bases). The CDR3 has 13 amino acids. Per germline, CDR1 DFQATT and CDR2 SNEGSKA (reference sequence). The CDR3 loop is CSATGTTGNTIYF. The CDR3 DNA reads as TGCAGCGCCACCGGGACAACTGGAAACACCATATATTTT.

The chain links TRBV28 to TRBJ2-1, with D maybe TRBD1 (6 bases). Trimming cost V 4 bases and J 8 bases, with 21 bases left between them. Germline CDR1 and CDR2: MDHEN and SYDVKM. The CDR3 covers 16 residues. The CDR3, as DNA: TGTGCCAGCAGTTCCCCCGGGACATACCCACCCCATGAGCAGTTCTTC. It is translated as CASSSPGTYPPHEQFF.

The chain uses TRBV7-9 and TRBJ1-2, with no clear D. The CDR3 runs 10 residues. CDR1 and CDR2 (germline): SEHNR, FQNEAQ (reference sequence). Trimming removed 1 base at V and 13 bases at J, with 7 bases between. CDR3 loop: CASSLESSTF. CDR3 coding DNA: TGTGCCAGCAGCTTAGAGAGCTCCACCTTC.

The chain has TRBV2 and TRBJ2-7; TRBD1 aligns across 8 bases. The germline gives CDR1 SNHLY, CDR2 FYNNEI. J was trimmed by 5 bases and V by 5 bases; bases with no gene match: 5. The CDR3 extends over 13 amino acids. In DNA form, the CDR3 reads TGTGCCAGCAGTTATGACAGGGGTCACGAGCAGTACTTC. Its translation is CASSYDRGHEQYF.

There are a few counts of this clonotype. For the CDR3, the DNA is TGTGCCAGCAGTTTCAGGGAGAACACTGAAGCTTTCTTT. It is translated as CASSFRENTEAFF. The chain joins TRBV12-3 or TRBV12-4 to TRBJ1-1; tentatively, D is TRBD1 (5 bases). The CDR3 sequence is 13 residues long. Trimming took 3 bases from V and 1 from J, leaving 6 bases between them.